The 29 T cell receptor beta chains reported below all come from one sample, sequenced in a study of T cells in Graves' hyperthyroidism and ophthalmopathy. Using RNA transcripts as the source, TCR beta CDR3 regions were amplified. First-round RT-PCR targeting the TCR CDR3 was performed with the HTBI primer set. TCRdb reprocessed the multiplex PCR reads via MiXCR and lists one record per CDR3 protein. The sample lists about 660,000 distinct CDR3 sequences, roughly 45% occurring once. The specimen was peripheral blood or thyroid tissue (not recorded which). The receptors were sampled from an adult man with Graves' disease, either hyperthyroidism or ophthalmopathy (not recorded which).

V is TRBV7-4 and J is TRBJ1-3; D is unclear. The CDR3 extends over 15 amino acids. With 5 bases removed from V and 5 bases from J, the gap between germline ends came to 16 bases. The germline V gene has CDR1 SGHVT and CDR2 SQSDAQ. The CDR3 sequence: CASSVGQTTRNTIYF. CDR3 nucleotide sequence: TGTGCCAGCAGCGTTGGCCAGACCACCCGAAACACCATATATTTT.

A few counts support this clonotype. The rearrangement links TRBV2 to TRBJ1-1; D unresolved. The CDR3 has 17 amino acids. Trimming shortened V by 5 bases and J by 0 bases, and 19 bases separated the two germline ends. The germline gives CDR1 SNHLY, CDR2 FYNNEI. CDR3 coding DNA: TGTGCCAGCAGTTTTAGGTTGGGAAGGGCCTTGAACACTGAAGCTTTCTTT. Translated: CASSFRLGRALNTEAFF.

On this clonotype itself: This clone may be a read error of a much larger clone one base away. The V gene is TRBV10-3, the J gene TRBJ1-1; 8 bases align to TRBD1. V dropped 4 bases and J dropped 10; count of bases not matched to a gene: 8. CDR1 and CDR2 (germline): ENHRY, SYGVKD. The CDR3 contains 13 residues. The CDR3 coding sequence is TGTGCCATCAGTGGACAGGGGAGCCCTGGAGCTTTCTTT. Protein: CAISGQGSPGAFF.

This clonotype was seen repeatedly, ten times or more. This chain connects TRBV19 to TRBJ1-5; TRBD1 matches at 7 bases. The CDR3 is 16 amino acids. Germline-derived CDR1 and CDR2 are LNHDA and SQIVND (reference sequence). V was pared by 7 bases and J by 1 base, with 10 bases of the junction left unmatched. CDR3 region: CASIDAGGESNQPQHF. The CDR3 DNA follows: TGTGCCAGTATCGATGCAGGGGGTGAAAGCAATCAGCCCCAGCATTTT.

This clonotype was observed many times. The rearrangement uses TRBV7-6 and TRBJ2-7, with TRBD1 matching 8 bases. Germline values: CDR1 SGHVS, CDR2 FNYEAQ. Trimming removed 5 bases from V and 3 bases from J; junction bases left unmatched: 9. The CDR3 has 15 residues. In nucleotides, the CDR3 is TGTGCCAGCAGCCGCGGACAGGGCTTAAACTACGAGCAGTACTTC. Its translation is CASSRGQGLNYEQYF.

On this clonotype: A read error may account for a junction end that differs from germline. The gene calls are TRBV29-1 and TRBJ2-5; 10 positions agree with TRBD2. CDR1 and CDR2 (germline): SQVTM, ANQGSEA. The CDR3 has 15 residues. The CDR3 bases are TGCAGCGCTGAACCTGCAGCGGGAGGGGTAGAGACCCAGTACTTC. Translated, it gives CSAEPAAGGVETQYF.

This clonotype was observed a few times. The genes are TRBV7-2 and TRBJ1-1, with D perhaps TRBD1 (6 bases). V gave up 8 bases and J gave up 1 base, with 11 bases separating them. CDR3 size: 13 residues. Germline values: CDR1 SGHTA, CDR2 FQGNSA. CDR3 coding DNA: TGTGCCAGCGTAGGACAGAGGAACACTGAAGCTTTCTTT. Translation gives CASVGQRNTEAFF.

This clonotype was detected ten times or more. V is TRBV20-1 and J is TRBJ2-7, with D tentatively TRBD1 or TRBD2 (6 bases each). V was clipped by 6 bases and J by 6 bases, with 12 bases between them. The CDR3 spans 11 residues. Germline CDR1 and CDR2: DFQATT and SNEGSKA (reference sequence). Here the CDR3 reads CSAPWGAEQYF. For the CDR3, the DNA is TGCAGTGCCCCATGGGGGGCCGAGCAGTACTTC.

With regard to this clonotype: One end of the junction is discordant with germline, which a read error may explain. The chain joins TRBV24-1 to TRBJ1-4; 7 nucleotides match TRBD1. The CDR3 has 16 amino acids. CDR1 and CDR2 from the germline V gene are KGHDR and SFDVKD. CDR3 amino acids: CASSQGTAPTNEKLFF. The CDR3 nucleotides are TGCGCCAGCAGCCAGGGGACAGCTCCAACTAATGAAAAACTGTTTTTT.

The chain joins TRBV7-8 to TRBJ2-7, with 9 bases matching TRBD1. V lost 1 base, J lost 5 bases, and 6 bases stayed unmatched. This CDR3 is 15 amino acids long. Germline V gene data show CDR1 as SGHVS and CDR2 as FQNEAQ. CDR3 sequence (DNA): TGTGCCAGCAGCTTAGTACGGGACAGGGTCGACGAGCAGTACTTC. It specifies CASSLVRDRVDEQYF.

The table lists this clonotype with many counts. The chain employs TRBV5-1 and TRBJ1-1; D is unresolved. Between the trimmed V and J ends, which lost 4 bases and 4 bases, there was a span of 8 bases. The CDR3 extends over 12 amino acids. Germline CDR1 and CDR2: SGHRS and YFSETQ. Written as DNA, the CDR3 is TGCGCCAGCAGCACTGAGGGCACTGAAGCTTTCTTT. This sequence encodes CASSTEGTEAFF.

V is TRBV7-9 and J is TRBJ1-1, with D perhaps TRBD1 (5 bases). The CDR3 runs to 14 residues. Trimming cost V 1 base and J 3 bases, with 9 bases left between them. Germline V gene sequence: CDR1 SEHNR, CDR2 FQNEAQ (reference sequence). CDR3 region: CASSLDGGDTEAFF. The CDR3 nucleotides read TGTGCCAGCAGCTTAGATGGGGGAGACACTGAAGCTTTCTTT.

The gene calls are TRBV28 and TRBJ1-1; D unresolved. V dropped 2 bases and J dropped 5 bases, with 6 bases sitting between them. CDR1 and CDR2 from the germline V gene are MDHEN and SYDVKM. There are 12 residues in the CDR3. This CDR3 is CASSLRLTEAFF. In DNA form, the CDR3 reads TGTGCCAGCAGTTTAAGGCTAACTGAAGCTTTCTTT.

This clonotype was found many times. This sequence joins TRBV5-1 and TRBJ1-1; D is uncertain. Per the germline V gene, CDR1 is SGHRS and CDR2 is YFSETQ. V lost 0 bases to trimming and J lost 0 bases, with 6 bases between them. This CDR3 spans 14 amino acids. Written as DNA, the CDR3 is TGCGCCAGCAGCTTGGAGGGCGTGAACACTGAAGCTTTCTTT. Encoded protein: CASSLEGVNTEAFF.

The gene calls are TRBV29-1 and TRBJ1-2; TRBD1 aligns across 7 bases. There are 15 residues in the CDR3. With V trimmed by 7 bases and J by 10 bases, 21 bases remained unmatched. Looked up from germline, CDR1 is SQVTM and CDR2 is ANQGSEA. The CDR3 DNA follows: TGCAGCGCCAACTTAGACAGGGCGGAGGGTTTCTACTACACCTTC. It encodes CSANLDRAEGFYYTF.

The chain employs TRBV19 and TRBJ1-1; 8 nucleotides line up with TRBD1. Germline V gene lookup returns CDR1 LNHDA and CDR2 SQIVND (reference sequence). V lost 7 bases, J lost 4 bases, and 8 bases stayed unmatched. This CDR3 spans 14 amino acids. Here the CDR3 reads CASIPFTGGTEAFF. CDR3 DNA sequence: TGTGCCAGTATACCTTTTACAGGGGGCACTGAAGCTTTCTTT.

J is TRBJ1-1 and V is TRBV7-8, with TRBD1 matching 7 bases. There are 14 residues in the CDR3. Germline V gives CDR1 SGHVS, CDR2 FQNEAQ. Trimming cost V 2 bases and J 7 bases; bases outside gene matches: 7. The CDR3 DNA is TGTGCCAGCAGCTTAAGCGCCGGGACAGTTGAAGCTTTCTTT. It specifies CASSLSAGTVEAFF.

This clonotype was counted between two and nine times. V is TRBV9 and J is TRBJ1-1; 8 bases are shared with TRBD1. Looked up from germline, CDR1 is SGDLS and CDR2 is YYNGEE. Germline trimming cut 3 bases from V and 3 bases from J; bases unmatched to any gene: 10. The CDR3 is made up of 16 amino acids. CDR3 bases: TGTGCCAGCAGCGCCCGGGCCGCAGGGGGCCACACTGAAGCTTTCTTT. This sequence encodes CASSARAAGGHTEAFF.

The J gene is TRBJ2-7, the V gene TRBV7-9; 7 bases line up with TRBD1. Trimming at V came to 3 bases and at J to 6 bases, leaving 2 bases not matched to a gene. Germline CDR1 reads SEHNR; CDR2 reads FQNEAQ (reference sequence). CDR3 length: 12 amino acids. CDR3 loop: CASSFRQGEQYF. The CDR3 nucleotides are TGTGCCAGCAGCTTCAGACAGGGCGAGCAGTACTTC.

This clonotype was counted between two and nine times. The CDR3 region has the DNA TGTGCCACGACTCGGGACAAGGGTACCAATCAGCCCCAGCATTTT. Translated: CATTRDKGTNQPQHF. The V and J genes are TRBV19 and TRBJ1-5; TRBD1 might be the D (6 bases). CDR1 is LNHDA, CDR2 SQIVND, per germline (reference sequence). V was cut by 10 bases and J by 3 bases, with 19 bases left in between. The CDR3 totals 15 residues.

The chain's CDR3 is CASSEGGTEQYF. CDR3 DNA: TGTGCCAGCAGTGAGGGGGGAACCGAGCAGTACTTC. The V call is TRBV2, the J call TRBJ2-7; D is possibly TRBD2 (6 bases). The V gene lost 3 bases and the J gene lost 6 bases, with 9 bases spanning the gap. Germline CDR1 reads SNHLY; CDR2 reads FYNNEI. This CDR3 region has 12 residues.

This chain links TRBV7-2 with TRBJ2-5; D unresolved. CDR1 SGHTA and CDR2 FQGNSA come from the germline V gene. The V gene lost 2 bases and the J gene lost 2 bases, with 9 bases spanning the gap. This CDR3 spans 14 amino acids. In DNA form, the CDR3 reads TGTGCCAGCAGCTTATTGGGTAAACAAGAGACCCAGTACTTC. Translating gives CASSLLGKQETQYF.

This clonotype occurred once. A clone one base away is much larger, so this may be a read error. This chain connects TRBV7-9 to TRBJ1-5; D uncertain. Germline lookup yields CDR1 SEHNR and CDR2 FQNEAQ (reference sequence). This CDR3 contains 14 residues. The CDR3 DNA is TGTGCCAGCAGCCCTGACATGAGCAATCAGTCCCAGCATTTT. Translated: CASSPDMSNQSQHF.

This clonotype was detected ten times or more. At one end, the junction sequence differs from germline, possibly due to a read error. J is TRBJ1-5 and V is TRBV2, with D perhaps TRBD1 (6 bases). Germline lookup yields CDR1 SNHLY and CDR2 FYNNEI. The CDR3 is made up of 14 amino acids. This CDR3 reads CASCEGRGYQPQHF. The DNA for the CDR3 is TGTGCCAGCTGTGAGGGCAGGGGCTATCAGCCCCAGCATTTT.

This clonotype was recorded many times. The chain employs TRBV25-1 and TRBJ2-7; D is unresolved. CDR3 length equals 12 residues. The germline V gene encodes CDR1 MGHDK and CDR2 SYGVNS. The ends were cut back, 5 bases at V and 2 bases at J, with 7 bases in the middle. As DNA, the CDR3 is TGTGCCAGCAGTCCGAACACCTACGAGCAGTACTTC. Translated: CASSPNTYEQYF.

The V gene is TRBV7-9, the J gene TRBJ2-7, with D perhaps given as TRBD1 or TRBD2 (5 bases each). Trimming removed 5 bases at V and 2 bases at J, with 10 bases between. Looked up from germline, CDR1 is SEHNR and CDR2 is FQNEAQ (reference sequence). CDR3 length: 13 residues. The CDR3 coding sequence is TGTGCCAGCAGCGCCGGGGCAGCCTACGAGCAGTACTTC. Protein product: CASSAGAAYEQYF.

V usage is TRBV29-1 and J usage is TRBJ1-1, with a possible D match to TRBD1 (5 bases). V was pared by 2 bases and J by 4 bases, with 14 bases between. The V gene's germline CDR1 is SQVTM and CDR2 ANQGSEA. The length of the CDR3 is 14 residues. The CDR3 nucleotides are TGCAGCGTTGAATTAAGGGGCGACAGCACTGAAGCTTTCTTT. The encoded protein is CSVELRGDSTEAFF.

V and J are TRBV29-1 and TRBJ1-2, with 8 bases that match TRBD1. This CDR3 is 12 amino acids long. Germline loops: CDR1 SQVTM, CDR2 ANQGSEA. Unmatched junction bases numbered 6, after V lost 4 bases and J lost 8 bases. The CDR3 spells CSVGTGFRGYTF. For the CDR3, the DNA is TGCAGCGTTGGGACAGGGTTCAGGGGCTACACCTTC. Based on the CDR3 plus reference TRBV29-1 and TRBJ1-2, the full variable domain is SAVISQKPSRDICQRGTSLTIQCQVDSQVTMMFWYRQQPGQSLTLIATANQGSEATYESGFVIDKFPISRPNLTFSTLTVSNMSPEDSSIYLCSVGTGFRGYTFGSGTRLTVV.

V is TRBV20-1 and J is TRBJ1-5; D gene unclear. Deletions cut 5 bases from V and 4 bases from J, with 12 bases between. The CDR3 contains 13 residues. In germline, CDR1 is DFQATT, CDR2 SNEGSKA (reference sequence). The CDR3 nucleotides are TGCAGTGCTTCCCTGGGCGGGAATCAGCCCCAGCATTTT. This codes for CSASLGGNQPQHF.